Given below is one TCR beta chain in context. Its antigen is still unknown. This specimen belongs to a study of shared clonotypes between healthy human individuals. Germline values: CDR1 MNHEY, CDR2 SVGAGI. Trimming removed 2 bases at V and 4 bases at J, with 14 bases between. This CDR3 comprises 15 residues. CD45RO-negative, CCR7-positively selected cells formed the naive CD8 fraction, excluding terminally differentiated effector memory CD45RA+ cells. The assay was run at deep level. Here immunoSEQ multiplex PCR was the method, and the copy in TCRdb shows in-frame clones only, minus some. The sample holds approximately 1.9 million clones, roughly 95% seen once. Study-level points and caveats: Non-shared clonotypes had lower generation probabilities than clonotypes shared by all four sorted-subset donors. Measured sharing among donors was expected to vary with sequencing depth.

The chain is built from TRBV6-5 and TRBJ1-2; D is unclear. The TCR sequence derives from a man aged 18 to 35 in good health. Some clones in this sample may be carry-over from other donors' samples. The material sequenced was naive CD8+ T cells from PBMCs. The CDR3, as DNA: TGTGCCAGCAGTTACCCCGATGAGGGTGGCTATGGCTACACCTTC. It translates to CASSYPDEGGYGYTF.